This TCR beta chain is drawn from a study of shared clonotypes between healthy human individuals. At the level of the study: Three men and a couple of women, aged 18 to 49, were donors.

Study-level results: Generation probabilities of non-shared clonotypes were lower (relative to those shared by all four donors).

Deletions cut 0 bases from V and 3 bases from J, with 6 bases between. Germline CDR1 PRHDT, CDR2 FYEKMQ (reference sequence). This CDR3 has 14 amino acids. Details on this clone: Its antigen is currently unknown.

Naive CD8 cells were CD45RO-negative, positively selected for CCR7, excluding terminally differentiated effector memory CD45RA+ cells. Genomic DNA per cell subset filled all wells of several immunoSEQ plates. On sorted subsets, replicate PCRs used approximately 190 ng DNA, or 31,000 or so T cell genomes. TCRdb's copy holds only in-frame clones and misses some; the assay was immunoSEQ multiplex PCR. The table has around 640,000 clones, 95% to 97% seen once; the top ten hold about 0.12%. The chain couples TRBV13 to TRBJ1-5; D perhaps matches TRBD1 (5 bases). The sequenced material came from naive CD8+ T cells sorted from blood. This TCR was recovered from a woman aged 30 to 39 in good health. CDR3: CASSLGTVNQPQHF. CDR3 DNA sequence: TGTGCCAGCAGCTTAGGGACAGTCAATCAGCCCCAGCATTTT.